One and the same sample provided the 28 T cell receptor beta chains below, sequenced in a study of early T cells in non-severe SARS-CoV-2 infection. TCRdb called the 5' RACE reads again in MiXCR, with one record for every CDR3 protein. This sample carries tens of thousands of distinct CDR3 sequences, about 9.1% of them seen once, and the ten largest clones take 4.2%. Sequenced sample: whole blood. These receptors all come from an adult who was a healthcare worker with PCR-confirmed SARS-CoV-2 infection or an uninfected control (not recorded which).

In this sample, this clonotype turned up many times. This rearrangement joins TRBV7-2 to TRBJ2-7; 7 bases fit TRBD2. V gave up 3 bases and J gave up 2 bases; unmatched junction bases: 7. Germline V lookup: CDR1 SGHTA, CDR2 FQGNSA. CDR3 size: 15 residues. The CDR3 sequence: CASSFSPGTTYEQYF. The CDR3 bases are TGTGCCAGCAGCTTCTCCCCCGGGACTACCTACGAGCAGTACTTC.

The V and J genes are TRBV29-1 and TRBJ2-7; the D gene is possibly TRBD1 (6 bases). The V gene's germline CDR1 is SQVTM and CDR2 ANQGSEA. This CDR3 region has 11 residues. V was trimmed by 6 bases and J by 5 bases, leaving 11 bases between them. CDR3 residues: CSVAGVDEQYF. In DNA, the CDR3 is TGCAGCGTAGCAGGGGTGGACGAGCAGTACTTC.

The genes are TRBV6-6 and TRBJ2-3; 16 nucleotides line up with TRBD2. This CDR3 spans 18 amino acids. The germline V gene encodes CDR1 MNHNY and CDR2 SVGAGI (reference sequence). The trim removed 6 bases at V and 2 bases at J, leaving 8 bases unmatched. The CDR3 coding sequence is TGTGCCAGCAGCCGGGGACTAGCGGGAGGGCCCTTCACAGATACGCAGTATTTT. Translating gives CASSRGLAGGPFTDTQYF.

This clonotype has at least ten counts. The V call is TRBV7-9, the J call TRBJ2-1, with D uncertain. The germline CDR1 and CDR2 sequences are SEHNR and FQNEAQ (reference sequence). The CDR3 loop spans 11 amino acids. The V end was cut by 9 bases, the J end by 8 bases, with 11 bases between. CDR3 coding DNA: TGTGCCAGTACTATTCGGGATGAGCAGTTCTTC. Protein sequence: CASTIRDEQFF. Full variable domain (rest looked up from reference TRBV7-9 and TRBJ2-1): DTGVSQNPRHKITKRGQNVTFRCDPISEHNRLYWYRQTLGQGPEFLTYFQNEAQLEKSRLLSDRFSAERPKGSFSTLEIQRTEQGDSAMYLCASTIRDEQFFGPGTRLTVL.

This clonotype showed up just a few times. The rearrangement uses TRBV5-1 and TRBJ1-1, with D unresolved. V dropped 4 bases and J dropped 2 bases, with 12 bases sitting between them. The CDR3 totals 14 residues. The germline V gene encodes CDR1 SGHRS and CDR2 YFSETQ. The CDR3 DNA sequence: TGCGCCAGCAGCCCTTTGGATAGTAACACTGAAGCTTTCTTT. Protein: CASSPLDSNTEAFF.

This clonotype was observed many times. V and J are TRBV19 and TRBJ2-5; perhaps D is TRBD1 or TRBD2 (5 bases each). The V gene's germline CDR1 is LNHDA and CDR2 SQIVND (reference sequence). The germline V and J ends were trimmed by 5 bases and 3 bases, with 13 bases remaining between them. The CDR3 length is 14 residues. CDR3 residues: CASSATGTEETQYF. In DNA form, the CDR3 reads TGTGCCAGTAGTGCAACCGGGACGGAAGAGACCCAGTACTTC. The complete variable domain, with remaining parts taken from reference TRBV19 and TRBJ2-5, reads DGGITQSPKYLFRKEGQNVTLSCEQNLNHDAMYWYRQDPGQGLRLIYYSQIVNDFQKGDIAEGYSVSREKKESFPLTVTSAQKNPTAFYLCASSATGTEETQYFGPGTRLLVL.

This clonotype showed up just a few times. The chain is built from TRBV29-1 and TRBJ1-2; 9 bases agree with TRBD1. After removal of 8 bases from V and 4 bases from J, the junction contained 8 bases not matched to a gene. Germline CDR1 and CDR2: SQVTM and ANQGSEA. This CDR3 region has 13 residues. CDR3 sequence: CSLRTGAGYGYTF. In nucleotides, the CDR3 is TGCAGCCTAAGGACAGGGGCAGGCTATGGCTACACCTTC.

This clonotype appeared many times. This rearrangement joins TRBV6-5 to TRBJ2-7; D is perhaps TRBD2 (6 bases). The CDR3 runs 15 residues. The V gene's germline CDR1 is MNHEY and CDR2 SVGAGI. Trimming removed 6 bases from V and 2 bases from J, with 17 bases in between. The chain's CDR3 is CASSLRRGRAYEQYF. CDR3 DNA sequence: TGTGCCAGCAGCCTCCGGCGGGGACGGGCCTACGAGCAGTACTTC.

In this sample, this clonotype turned up many times. The V and J genes are TRBV4-1 and TRBJ1-6; D is uncertain. Germline CDR1 is MGHRA and CDR2 is YSYEKL. The CDR3 contains 15 residues. Trimming removed 0 bases from V and 10 bases from J, with 13 bases in between. CDR3 DNA: TGCGCCAGCAGCCAAGATGTGGGGTTGGGGTCACCCCTCCACTTT. The encoded protein is CASSQDVGLGSPLHF.

This clonotype was detected a few times. This sequence joins TRBV11-2 and TRBJ1-2; D gene unclear. Trimming pared 4 bases from V and 2 bases from J, leaving 14 bases between. Looked up from germline, CDR1 is SGHAT and CDR2 is FQNNGV. CDR3 length equals 15 residues. The CDR3 DNA sequence: TGTGCCAGCAGCTACCGCGGCGTATCCAACTATGGCTACACCTTC. Encoded protein: CASSYRGVSNYGYTF.

This clonotype was detected many times. The rearrangement uses TRBV6-5 and TRBJ2-7; unclear D gene. Trimming took off 6 bases at V and 6 bases at J, with 9 bases between the two ends. Germline lookup yields CDR1 MNHEY and CDR2 SVGAGI. This CDR3 comprises 11 residues. The CDR3 DNA follows: TGTGCCAGCAGGGATGGTTCCGAGCAGTACTTC. Its protein product is CASRDGSEQYF.

This clonotype was counted at least ten times. The gene calls are TRBV7-2 and TRBJ2-2; D possibly matches TRBD1 or TRBD2 (5 bases each). Germline CDR1 reads SGHTA; CDR2 reads FQGNSA. Deletions cut 5 bases from V and 7 bases from J, with 14 bases between. This CDR3 spans 14 amino acids. The CDR3 DNA sequence: TGTGCCAGCAGCCGGGGACGTTGGGGCGGGGAGCTGTTTTTT. The encoded protein is CASSRGRWGGELFF.

As to this clonotype: A clone one base away is much larger, so this may be a read error. This chain uses TRBV5-4 with TRBJ2-1, with D unclear. This CDR3 region has 17 residues. Germline-derived CDR1 and CDR2 are SGHNT and YYREEE (reference sequence). With 1 base removed from V and 5 bases from J, the gap between germline ends came to 19 bases. The CDR3 loop is CASSLRLRTLEDNEQFF. In nucleotides, the CDR3 is TGTGCCAGCAGCTTGCGGCTAAGAACCCTGGAAGACAATGAGCAGTTCTTC.

This clonotype was recorded many times. In nucleotides, the CDR3 is TGTGCCAGCAGCTTAGCCGGGGCCTCCTACGAGCAGTACTTC. This codes for CASSLAGASYEQYF. The rearrangement links TRBV11-1 to TRBJ2-7; tentatively, D is TRBD1 or TRBD2 (5 bases each). V gave up 0 bases and J gave up 0 bases, with 6 bases separating them. The CDR3 has 14 amino acids. Germline V lookup: CDR1 SGHAT, CDR2 FQDESV (reference sequence).

The chain is built from TRBV18 and TRBJ2-5; D unclear. Per the germline V gene, CDR1 is KGHSH and CDR2 is LQKENI. V shed 5 bases and J shed 4 bases, with 8 bases lying between them. The CDR3 loop spans 12 amino acids. The CDR3 region is CASSTGGETQYF. The DNA of the CDR3 is TGTGCCAGCTCAACCGGCGGAGAGACCCAGTACTTC.

This clonotype was counted ten times or more. The chain carries TRBV7-9 and TRBJ1-3, with a tentative D call TRBD1 (5 bases). Germline CDR1 SEHNR, CDR2 FQNEAQ (reference sequence). Deletions cut 1 base from V and 1 base from J, with 17 bases between. The CDR3 runs 18 residues. CDR3 region: CASSLGPAGGGSGNTIYF. CDR3 sequence (DNA): TGTGCCAGCAGCTTAGGCCCCGCGGGCGGGGGTTCTGGAAACACCATATATTTT.

This clonotype occurred many times. This chain uses TRBV20-1 with TRBJ2-3, with 10 bases identical to TRBD2. This CDR3 spans 15 amino acids. Losses at the gene ends were 8 bases for V and 0 bases for J; bases not matched to a gene: 8. Germline CDR1 and CDR2: DFQATT and SNEGSKA (reference sequence). In DNA, the CDR3 is TGCAGTTCGAGCGGGGGGGCTCGAAGCACAGATACGCAGTATTTT. It yields the protein CSSSGGARSTDTQYF.

At least ten counts were recorded for this clonotype. The rearrangement uses TRBV7-8 and TRBJ2-3; 13 bases map to TRBD2. The CDR3 runs to 17 residues. Germline V gene lookup returns CDR1 SGHVS and CDR2 FQNEAQ. Unmatched junction bases numbered 9, after V lost 5 bases and J lost 4 bases. The CDR3 coding sequence is TGTGCCAGCAGCCCAGGGTGGACTAGCGGGAGTCCAGATACGCAGTATTTT. This translates into CASSPGWTSGSPDTQYF.

The sample holds many counts of this clonotype. The chain employs TRBV4-2 and TRBJ2-1; D possibly matches TRBD1 or TRBD2 (5 bases each). The germline gives CDR1 LGHNA, CDR2 YNFKEQ. The length of the CDR3 is 16 residues. V was clipped by 0 bases and J by 2 bases, with 11 bases between them. The CDR3, as DNA: TGTGCCAGCAGCCAAGATCCCCGGGGCGCCTACAATGAGCAGTTCTTC. Amino acids: CASSQDPRGAYNEQFF.

This clonotype was observed at least ten times. The chain joins TRBV7-9 to TRBJ1-6, with 7 bases aligning to TRBD1. This CDR3 comprises 16 residues. CDR1 and CDR2 (germline): SEHNR, FQNEAQ (reference sequence). The ends lost 5 bases at V and 5 bases at J; junction bases unmatched: 9. The CDR3 nucleotides are TGTGCCAGCAGCCCTCGCGAAGGGACAGATAATTCACCCCTCCACTTT. Translated, it gives CASSPREGTDNSPLHF. Complete variable domain (other parts from reference TRBV7-9 and TRBJ1-6): DTGVSQNPRHKITKRGQNVTFRCDPISEHNRLYWYRQTLGQGPEFLTYFQNEAQLEKSRLLSDRFSAERPKGSFSTLEIQRTEQGDSAMYLCASSPREGTDNSPLHFGNGTRLTVT.

This clonotype has more than one count but fewer than ten. The chain couples TRBV5-6 to TRBJ2-2, with 8 bases aligning to TRBD1. V trimming: 3 bases; J trimming: 3 bases; junction bases outside the gene matches: 4. The germline gives CDR1 SGHDT, CDR2 YYEEEE. This CDR3 region has 15 residues. This chain's CDR3 is CASSWGTGDTGELFF. CDR3 in DNA: TGTGCCAGCAGCTGGGGGACAGGTGACACCGGGGAGCTGTTTTTT.

This clonotype was found many times. This chain joins TRBV20-1 and TRBJ2-1, with 14 bases aligning to TRBD2. The CDR3 loop spans 16 amino acids. Trimming took 0 bases from V and 8 from J; bases not matched to a gene: 6. Germline loops: CDR1 DFQATT, CDR2 SNEGSKA (reference sequence). As DNA, the CDR3 is TGCAGTGCTAGAGACGCTGGGACTAGCGGGAGACATGAGCAGTTCTTC. Amino acid sequence: CSARDAGTSGRHEQFF.

This clonotype has more than one count but fewer than ten. CDR3: CASSLSSSGNTGELFF. The CDR3 bases are TGTGCCAGCAGCTTATCATCTAGCGGGAACACCGGGGAGCTGTTTTTT. The chain has TRBV7-2 and TRBJ2-2; 7 positions agree with TRBD2. Germline V gives CDR1 SGHTA, CDR2 FQGNSA. J gave up 1 base and V 2 bases, and 4 bases lay outside the gene matches. There are 16 residues in the CDR3.

This clonotype has only a few counts. The DNA is left out, because the CDR3 cannot be placed on it with certainty; the CDR3 is given as TCRdb lists it. J is TRBJ2-1 and V is TRBV6-2 or TRBV6-3. Germline values: CDR1 MNHEY, CDR2 SVGEGT. The CDR3 has 14 amino acids, counting both end residues. The chain's CDR3 is CASSTSVDSGEQFF.

This chain joins TRBV7-9 and TRBJ1-2; the D gene is possibly TRBD1 (5 bases). This CDR3 spans 15 amino acids. V was clipped by 5 bases and J by 0 bases, with 13 bases between them. In germline, CDR1 is SEHNR, CDR2 FQNEAQ (reference sequence). DNA of the CDR3: TGTGCCAGCAGCCCGGGGGTACAGGCTAACTATGGCTACACCTTC. This translates into CASSPGVQANYGYTF.

This clonotype was detected many times. The J gene is TRBJ2-7, the V gene TRBV7-2; 12 nucleotides align to TRBD1. The CDR3 runs 15 residues. The V and J ends lost 6 bases and 3 bases, in that order; junction bases with no gene match: 6. From germline, CDR1 is SGHTA and CDR2 FQGNSA. The CDR3 nucleotides are TGTGCCAGCAGTTCCGGGACAGGGGGCTTCTACGAGCAGTACTTC. Translated, it gives CASSSGTGGFYEQYF.

This clonotype was detected many times. The chain couples TRBV4-2 to TRBJ1-6; D is unclear. Germline loops: CDR1 LGHNA, CDR2 YNFKEQ. The CDR3 extends over 13 amino acids. The V and J ends lost 10 bases and 2 bases respectively, with 9 bases between them. The CDR3 loop is CATAQPYNSPLHF. CDR3 DNA sequence: TGTGCCACCGCCCAGCCCTATAATTCACCCCTCCACTTT.

This clonotype was observed at least ten times. The chain is built from TRBV5-1 and TRBJ1-6; 7 nucleotides align to TRBD1. With V trimmed by 4 bases and J by 10 bases, 8 bases remained unmatched. CDR1 is SGHRS, CDR2 YFSETQ, per germline. The CDR3 has 14 residues. CDR3 nucleotides: TGCGCCAGCAGCCTTACAGGGGACGGCTCACCCCTCCACTTT. It yields the protein CASSLTGDGSPLHF. Full variable domain (outside the CDR3, taken from reference TRBV5-1 and TRBJ1-6): KAGVTQTPRYLIKTRGQQVTLSCSPISGHRSVSWYQQTPGQGLQFLFEYFSETQRNKGNFPGRFSGRQFSNSRSEMNVSTLELGDSALYLCASSLTGDGSPLHFGNGTRLTVT.